These 17 T cell receptor beta chains came from one sample sequenced in a study of cytomegalovirus exposure and HLA in healthy donors. Amplification used 60 Vbeta primers and 13 Jbeta primers. Assay used: immunoSEQ multiplex PCR; TCRdb lists only in-frame clones, some missing. The repertoire holds some 98,000 clones, with approximately 77% as singletons. Sequencing was performed on PBMCs. Receptor source: a female donor in good health and CMV-seronegative.

The chain uses TRBV9 and TRBJ1-6, with D possibly matching TRBD1 (6 bases). Per the germline V gene, CDR1 is SGDLS and CDR2 is YYNGEE. This CDR3 comprises 15 residues. With 0 bases removed from V and 9 bases from J, the gap between germline ends came to 13 bases. CDR3 DNA: TGTGCCAGCAGCGTAGCAGCAGGGGTCATTTCACCCCTCCACTTT. This gives the protein CASSVAAGVISPLHF.

For this clone: This same CDR3 is encoded by further DNA sequences in the sample. The chain joins TRBV7-2 to TRBJ2-7; TRBD1 aligns across 7 bases. V dropped 4 bases and J dropped 7; count of bases not matched to a gene: 13. The CDR3 sequence is 15 residues long. The germline gives CDR1 SGHTA, CDR2 FQGNSA. This CDR3 reads CASSSRTGGIGEQYF. In DNA form, the CDR3 reads TGTGCCAGCAGCTCGCGGACAGGAGGCATAGGGGAGCAGTACTTC.

This sequence joins TRBV7-3 and TRBJ2-1, with TRBD2 matching 14 bases. Germline V gives CDR1 SGHTA, CDR2 FQGTGA. The J segment lost 7 bases and the V segment lost 5 bases, leaving 4 bases of the junction unmatched. The CDR3 runs 15 residues. The CDR3, as DNA: TGTGCCAGCAGCGAGGGACTAGCGGGAGATAATGAGCAGTTCTTC. It specifies CASSEGLAGDNEQFF.

The rearrangement uses TRBV28 and TRBJ2-7, with D perhaps matching TRBD1 (5 bases). CDR1 is MDHEN, CDR2 SYDVKM, per germline. This CDR3 has 14 residues. V was cut by 5 bases and J by 5 bases, with 16 bases left in between. The CDR3, as DNA: TGTGCCAGCAGTGAACAGCTACTCAGGGACGAGCAGTACTTC. This encodes CASSEQLLRDEQYF.

The chain recombines TRBV5-1 with TRBJ2-1; no clear D. This CDR3 has 15 amino acids. Per the germline V gene, CDR1 is SGHRS and CDR2 is YFSETQ. V was cut by 0 bases and J by 8 bases, with 15 bases left in between. CDR3 nucleotide sequence: TGCGCCAGCAGCTTGGTTAGGTCTCTGAGCGATGAGCAGTTCTTC. Translated: CASSLVRSLSDEQFF.

The V call is TRBV15, the J call TRBJ2-7, with D uncertain. CDR1 and CDR2 from the germline V gene are LNHNV and YYDKDF (reference sequence). The CDR3 consists of 16 residues. V gave up 0 bases and J gave up 0 bases, with 12 bases separating them. In DNA, the CDR3 is TGTGCCACCAGCAGAGATATCGGTAGCCTCTCCTACGAGCAGTACTTC. Translating gives CATSRDIGSLSYEQYF.

The chain uses TRBV5-6 and TRBJ1-1, with D maybe TRBD1 (5 bases). The CDR3 is made up of 16 amino acids. Trimming removed 0 bases at V and 1 base at J, with 13 bases between. The germline V gene encodes CDR1 SGHDT and CDR2 YYEEEE. CDR3 residues: CASSLVGGKRNTEAFF. In DNA form, the CDR3 reads TGTGCCAGCAGCTTGGTGGGGGGTAAGAGGAACACTGAAGCTTTCTTT.

The chain couples TRBV5-4 to TRBJ1-1; no clear D gene. Trimming took off 3 bases at V and 0 bases at J, with 12 bases between the two ends. Germline V CDR1 and CDR2: SGHNT, YYREEE (reference sequence). CDR3 length equals 15 residues. The CDR3 loop is CASSSLGRLNTEAFF. The CDR3 bases are TGTGCCAGCAGCTCCCTGGGCAGGTTGAACACTGAAGCTTTCTTT.

Notes on this clone: The same CDR3 arises from other DNA sequences in this sample as well. The chain combines TRBV5-6 with TRBJ1-6; D is perhaps TRBD1 (6 bases). CDR1 is SGHDT and CDR2 is YYEEEE in the germline V gene. This CDR3 is 15 amino acids long. V lost 2 bases and J 7 bases, leaving 13 bases between the germline ends. For the CDR3, the DNA is TGTGCCAGCAGCTTTAGACAGGCACCAAATTCACCCCTCCACTTT. Its translation is CASSFRQAPNSPLHF. The entire variable domain, with the rest obtained from reference TRBV5-6 and TRBJ1-6, is as follows: DAGVTQSPTHLIKTRGQQVTLRCSPKSGHDTVSWYQQALGQGPQFIFQYYEEEERQRGNFPDRFSGHQFPNYSSELNVNALLLGDSALYLCASSFRQAPNSPLHFGNGTRLTVT.

V usage is TRBV6-5 and J usage is TRBJ1-2, with unresolved D. The germline V gene has CDR1 MNHEY and CDR2 SVGAGI. CDR3 length: 13 amino acids. The V end lost 5 bases, the J end lost 3 bases, and 10 bases lay between the germline ends. The CDR3 DNA sequence: TGTGCCAGCAGTCTTGGCGGGGACTATGGCTACACCTTC. Amino acid sequence: CASSLGGDYGYTF.

The V gene is TRBV6-6, the J gene TRBJ1-3, with D hard to call. The CDR3 loop spans 11 amino acids. Looked up from germline, CDR1 is MNHNY and CDR2 is SVGAGI (reference sequence). V dropped 2 bases and J dropped 9 bases, with 5 bases sitting between them. CDR3 region: CASSYRGTIYF. The CDR3, as DNA: TGTGCCAGCAGTTACCGGGGCACCATATATTTT.

This chain joins TRBV19 and TRBJ2-2; 12 nucleotides line up with TRBD2. CDR1 is LNHDA, CDR2 SQIVND, per germline (reference sequence). The CDR3 is 15 amino acids. V shed 4 bases and J 6 bases; nucleotides not matched to a gene: 3. The CDR3 here is CASSKASGGAGELFF. CDR3 coding DNA: TGTGCCAGTAGTAAGGCTAGCGGGGGGGCCGGGGAGCTGTTTTTT.

The gene calls are TRBV7-3 and TRBJ2-1, with 12 bases that match TRBD2. This CDR3 is 16 amino acids long. Germline-derived CDR1 and CDR2 are SGHTA and FQGTGA. V was clipped by 4 bases and J by 7 bases; unmatched bases: 8. In nucleotides, the CDR3 is TGTGCCAGCAGCTCCTCGACTAGCGGGAGTATGAATGAGCAGTTCTTC. Its translation: CASSSSTSGSMNEQFF.

The chain recombines TRBV14 with TRBJ2-1; a possible D gene is TRBD2 (6 bases). The CDR3 is 14 amino acids. V lost 6 bases and J 0 bases, leaving 9 bases between the germline ends. Germline CDR1 reads SGHDN; CDR2 reads FVKESK. The CDR3 spells CASREGSSYNEQFF. The CDR3 DNA reads as TGTGCCAGCAGGGAGGGCAGCTCCTACAATGAGCAGTTCTTC.

About this clone: The same CDR3 is also encoded by other DNA sequences in this sample. The J gene is TRBJ1-5, the V gene TRBV10-3; TRBD1 aligns across 10 bases. Germline V gene sequence: CDR1 ENHRY, CDR2 SYGVKD. With 0 bases clipped from V and 2 bases from J, the junction kept 1 base outside the gene matches. The CDR3 runs 16 residues. Here the CDR3 reads CAISESGTGGNQPQHF. The DNA of the CDR3 is TGTGCCATCAGTGAGTCAGGGACAGGGGGCAATCAGCCCCAGCATTTT.

This chain links TRBV5-1 with TRBJ1-1, with 8 nucleotides matching TRBD1. V trimming: 5 bases; J trimming: 1 base; junction bases outside the gene matches: 4. CDR1 SGHRS and CDR2 YFSETQ come from the germline V gene. The CDR3 spans 14 residues. The CDR3 sequence: CASSTGGRNTEAFF. CDR3 nucleotide sequence: TGCGCCAGCAGTACAGGGGGGAGGAACACTGAAGCTTTCTTT. Variable domain in full (rest from reference TRBV5-1 and TRBJ1-1): KAGVTQTPRYLIKTRGQQVTLSCSPISGHRSVSWYQQTPGQGLQFLFEYFSETQRNKGNFPGRFSGRQFSNSRSEMNVSTLELGDSALYLCASSTGGRNTEAFFGQGTRLTVV.

This chain joins TRBV7-2 and TRBJ1-5, with a tentative D call TRBD1 (6 bases). Germline CDR1 and CDR2: SGHTA and FQGNSA. Trimming removed 5 bases at V and 5 bases at J, with 16 bases between. This CDR3 has 15 amino acids. CDR3 DNA sequence: TGTGCCAGCAGCCCCACTACAGGGTCGTATCAGCCCCAGCATTTT. Its protein is CASSPTTGSYQPQHF.